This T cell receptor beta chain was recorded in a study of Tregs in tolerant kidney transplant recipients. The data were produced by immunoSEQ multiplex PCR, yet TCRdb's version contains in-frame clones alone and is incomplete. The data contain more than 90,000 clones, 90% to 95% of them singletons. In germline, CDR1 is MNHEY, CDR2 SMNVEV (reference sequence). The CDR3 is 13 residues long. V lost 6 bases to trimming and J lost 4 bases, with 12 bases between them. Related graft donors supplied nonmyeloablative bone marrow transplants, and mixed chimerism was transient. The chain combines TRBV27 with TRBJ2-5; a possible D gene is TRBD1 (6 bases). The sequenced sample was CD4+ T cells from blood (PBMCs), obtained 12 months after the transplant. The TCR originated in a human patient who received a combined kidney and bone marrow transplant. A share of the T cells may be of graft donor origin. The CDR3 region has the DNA TGTGCCAGCAGCCTAACAGGGCCAGAGACCCAGTACTTC. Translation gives CASSLTGPETQYF.